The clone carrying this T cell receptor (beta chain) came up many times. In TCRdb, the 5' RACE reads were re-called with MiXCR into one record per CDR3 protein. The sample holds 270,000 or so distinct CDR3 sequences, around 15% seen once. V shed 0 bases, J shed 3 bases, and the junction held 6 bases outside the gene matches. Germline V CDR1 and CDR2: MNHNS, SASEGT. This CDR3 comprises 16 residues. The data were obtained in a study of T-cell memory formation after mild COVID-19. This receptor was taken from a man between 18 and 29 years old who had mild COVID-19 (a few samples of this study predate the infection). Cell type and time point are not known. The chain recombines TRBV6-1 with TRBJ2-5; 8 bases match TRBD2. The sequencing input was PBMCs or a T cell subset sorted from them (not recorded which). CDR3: CASSEAIGSGEETQYF. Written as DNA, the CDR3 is TGTGCCAGCAGTGAAGCGATCGGTAGCGGGGAAGAGACCCAGTACTTC.